This T cell receptor beta chain stems from a study of T cells in Graves' hyperthyroidism and ophthalmopathy. The overall study: It was at initial diagnosis, before any treatment, that peripheral blood was collected. Study results and caveats: Stable hyperthyroidism was separated from ophthalmopathy by a model based on 13 V-J features.

A remark on this clonotype: Its specificity is not known.

The length of the CDR3 is 15 residues. The junction had 6 bases not matched to a gene; V was cut back by 4 bases and J by 4 bases. CDR1 is LGHDT and CDR2 is YNNKEL in the germline V gene (reference sequence). RNA transcripts gave rise to amplified TCR beta CDR3 regions. The HTBI primer set drove a first-round RT-PCR of the TCR CDR3. TCRdb called the multiplex PCR reads again in MiXCR, with one record for every CDR3 protein. This sample has some 490,000 distinct CDR3 sequences; approximately 23% occur once, and the top ten carry approximately 49%. Patients were excluded for uncontrolled infection, other autoimmune disease, pregnancy or lactation.

Material for sequencing was blood. The chain couples TRBV3-1 to TRBJ1-2; TRBD1 aligns across 10 bases. This sequence was found in a woman in her 70s with Graves' ophthalmopathy. The CDR3 DNA follows: TGTGCCAGCAGCCCGACAGGGGGCGGTAGCTATGGCTACACCTTC. Its translation: CASSPTGGGSYGYTF.